This T cell receptor beta chain comes out of a study of control samples from healthy donors and cancer patients. V lost 4 bases and J 1 base, leaving 8 bases between the germline ends. This CDR3 contains 15 residues. CDR1 is SGHVS, CDR2 FNYEAQ, per germline. Clones were sequenced by immunoSEQ multiplex PCR, and TCRdb holds only the in-frame ones, with some missing. Of 150,000 or so clones in the sample, approximately 94% were seen once. This sequence joins TRBV7-6 and TRBJ1-6, with D hard to call. The sample was blood. This receptor was obtained from a man aged 35-49 years in good health. The CDR3 loop is CASSSRGSYNSPLHF. CDR3 in DNA: TGTGCCAGCAGCTCCCGGGGATCCTATAATTCACCCCTCCACTTT. The full variable domain, in which reference TRBV7-6 and TRBJ1-6 provide the parts outside the CDR3, is GAGVSQSPRYKVTKRGQDVALRCDPISGHVSLYWYRQALGQGPEFLTYFNYEAQQDKSGLPNDRFSAERPEGSISTLTIQRTEQRDSAMYRCASSSRGSYNSPLHFGNGTRLTVT.